The T cell receptor (beta chain) under discussion was sequenced for a study of T cell responses to AZD1222 COVID-19 vaccine. Findings and limits, study-wide: Two AZD1222 administrations were followed by greater Spike-specific TCR breadth and depth.

Germline lookup yields CDR1 MDHEN and CDR2 SYDVKM. V lost 3 bases to trimming and J lost 5 bases; unmatched junction nucleotides: 7. The CDR3 covers 16 residues. Libraries were prepared by immunoSEQ multiplex PCR; TCRdb keeps only in-frame clonotypes and omits some of them. The data show fewer than 90,000 clones, roughly 84% seen once. As concerns this clone: Its antigen is still unknown.

The sample was peripheral blood, taken 28 days after the second AZD1222 dose. The sequence was obtained from an adult who received the AZD1222 COVID-19 vaccine. The chain carries TRBV28 and TRBJ1-5; the match to TRBD1 covers 10 bases. CDR3 sequence reads: CASSLVPGQGHQPQHF. In DNA, the CDR3 is TGTGCCAGCAGTTTGGTCCCGGGACAGGGGCATCAGCCCCAGCATTTT.